The present entry profiles one T cell receptor beta chain with its context. The antigen remains unidentified. The data belong to a study of cytomegalovirus exposure and HLA in healthy donors. Notes on the study in general: Later analysis demonstrated an association between a missense DCLRE1C variant and TCR beta V- and J-gene trimming.

Both 60 Vbeta primers and 13 Jbeta primers went into the PCR. Assay used: immunoSEQ multiplex PCR; TCRdb lists only in-frame clones, some missing. The sample yields 90,000 to 150,000 clones, roughly four fifths seen once. Sequencing was carried out using PBMCs. The TCR sequence derives from a man aged 50 or older in good health and CMV-seropositive.

Here the CDR3 reads CASSEFRAPNTGELFF. CDR3 nucleotides: TGTGCCAGCAGTGAATTCAGGGCCCCGAACACCGGGGAGCTGTTTTTT. The gene calls are TRBV25-1 and TRBJ2-2; a possible D gene is TRBD1 (5 bases). The CDR3 covers 16 residues. V lost 1 base and J lost 0, with 9 bases in between. The germline V gene encodes CDR1 MGHDK and CDR2 SYGVNS.